This T cell receptor beta chain was recorded in a study of T-cell reconstitution after alpha-beta-depleted transplantation in children. This clonotype was counted many times. This CDR3 has 14 residues. In germline, CDR1 is SGHAT, CDR2 FQNNGV. Trimming removed 5 bases at V and 6 bases at J, with 16 bases between. Unique molecular identifiers were incorporated when the TCRbeta library was constructed. Each CDR3 protein is one row after TCRdb ran MiXCR on the PCR reads. The sample has some 200,000 distinct CDR3 sequences, about 14% seen once. This sample comprised PBMCs from the stem cell graft donor, obtained from the stem cell graft. This receptor was identified in a human donor who donated a stem cell graft to a child with acute lymphoblastic leukemia. This chain links TRBV11-2 with TRBJ1-2; no clear D. CDR3 nucleotide sequence: TGTGCCAGCAGCCCTCGTGGCCAGGAGCATGGCTACACCTTC. This gives the protein CASSPRGQEHGYTF. Supplemented by reference TRBV11-2 and TRBJ1-2, the full variable domain reads EAGVAQSPRYKIIEKRQSVAFWCNPISGHATLYWYQQILGQGPKLLIQFQNNGVVDDSQLPKDRFSAERLKGVDSTLKIQPAKLEDSAVYLCASSPRGQEHGYTFGSGTRLTVV.